This T cell receptor beta chain was sequenced for a study of cytomegalovirus exposure and HLA in healthy donors. A word on this clone: What it recognizes is unknown.

Unrecorded immune exposures were likely, despite nominal health at sampling. Study outcomes and limitations: Most TCRs appeared rarely, but some public TCRs recurred in many donors. A later analysis linked a missense DCLRE1C variant to TCR beta V- and J-gene trimming.

The PCR employed 60 Vbeta primers together with 13 Jbeta primers. The protocol was immunoSEQ multiplex PCR, while the TCRdb copy is restricted to in-frame clones and leaves out a portion. The repertoire has about 120,000 clones, 81% of them found once; the top ten carry less than 2.5%. What was sequenced was PBMCs. The source is a woman in her thirties or forties in good health and CMV-seronegative.

This CDR3 reads CASSAYEQYF. The CDR3 coding sequence is TGTGCCAGCTCCGCCTACGAGCAGTACTTC. The gene calls are TRBV21-1 and TRBJ2-7; TRBD2, the D gene given by the table, was not confirmed from the DNA. TRBV21-1 is listed as a pseudogene. This CDR3 has 10 residues.